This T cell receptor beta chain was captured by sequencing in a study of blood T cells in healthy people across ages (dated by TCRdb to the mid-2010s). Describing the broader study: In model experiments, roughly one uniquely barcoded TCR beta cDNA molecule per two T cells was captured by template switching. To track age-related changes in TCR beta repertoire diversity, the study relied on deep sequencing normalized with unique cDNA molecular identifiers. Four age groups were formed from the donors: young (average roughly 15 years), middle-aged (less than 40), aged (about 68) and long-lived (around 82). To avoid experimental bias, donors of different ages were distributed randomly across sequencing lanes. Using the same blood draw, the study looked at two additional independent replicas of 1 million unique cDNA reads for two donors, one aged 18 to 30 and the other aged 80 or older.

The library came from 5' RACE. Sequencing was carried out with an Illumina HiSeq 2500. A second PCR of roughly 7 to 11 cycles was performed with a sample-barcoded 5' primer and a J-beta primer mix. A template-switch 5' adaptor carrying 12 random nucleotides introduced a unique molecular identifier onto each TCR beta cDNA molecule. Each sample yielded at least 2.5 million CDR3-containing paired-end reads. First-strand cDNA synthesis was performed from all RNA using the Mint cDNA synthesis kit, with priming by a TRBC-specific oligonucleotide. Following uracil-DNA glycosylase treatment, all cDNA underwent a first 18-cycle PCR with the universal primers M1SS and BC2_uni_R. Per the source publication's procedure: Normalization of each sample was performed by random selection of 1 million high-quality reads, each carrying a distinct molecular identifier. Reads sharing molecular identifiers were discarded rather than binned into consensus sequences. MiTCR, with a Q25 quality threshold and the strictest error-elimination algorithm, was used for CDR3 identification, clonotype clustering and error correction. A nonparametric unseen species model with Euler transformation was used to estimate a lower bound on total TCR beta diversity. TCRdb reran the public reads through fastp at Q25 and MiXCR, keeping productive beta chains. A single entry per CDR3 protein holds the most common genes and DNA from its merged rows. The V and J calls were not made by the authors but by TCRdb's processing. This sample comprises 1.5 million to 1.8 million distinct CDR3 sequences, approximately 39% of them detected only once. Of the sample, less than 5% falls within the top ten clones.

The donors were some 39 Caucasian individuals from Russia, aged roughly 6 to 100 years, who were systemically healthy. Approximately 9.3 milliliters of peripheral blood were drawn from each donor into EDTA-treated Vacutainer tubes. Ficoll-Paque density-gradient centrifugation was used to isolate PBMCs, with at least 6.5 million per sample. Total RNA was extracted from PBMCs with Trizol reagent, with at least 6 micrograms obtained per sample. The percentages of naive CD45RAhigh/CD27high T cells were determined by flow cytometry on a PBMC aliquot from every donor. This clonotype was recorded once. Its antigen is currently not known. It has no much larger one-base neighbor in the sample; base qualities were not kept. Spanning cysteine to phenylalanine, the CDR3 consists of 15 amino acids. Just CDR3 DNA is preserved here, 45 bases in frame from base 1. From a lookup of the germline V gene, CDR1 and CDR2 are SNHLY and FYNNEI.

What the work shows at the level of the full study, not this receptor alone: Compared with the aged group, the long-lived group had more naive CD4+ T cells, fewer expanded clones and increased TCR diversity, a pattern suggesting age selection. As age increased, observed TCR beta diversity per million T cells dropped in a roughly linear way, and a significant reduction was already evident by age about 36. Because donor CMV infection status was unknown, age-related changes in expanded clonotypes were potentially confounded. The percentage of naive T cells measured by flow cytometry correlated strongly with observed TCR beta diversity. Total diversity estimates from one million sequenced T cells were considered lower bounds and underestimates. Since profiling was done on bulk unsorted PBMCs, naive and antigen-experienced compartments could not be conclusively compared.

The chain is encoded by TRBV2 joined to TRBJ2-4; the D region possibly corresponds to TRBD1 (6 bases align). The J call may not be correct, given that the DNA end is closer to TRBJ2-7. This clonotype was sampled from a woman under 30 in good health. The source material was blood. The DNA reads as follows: TGTGCCAGCAGTGAAGGGCAAGGGGGAACCTACGAGCAGTACTTC. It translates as CASSEGQGGTYEQYF.